This T cell receptor (beta chain) was recorded in a study of blood T cell repertoires in COVID-19. Study-level information: Specimens from acute and convalescent COVID-19 originated in the United States, Italy and Spain. PBMCs, B-cell-depleted T cells, or T cells provided the cDNA or gDNA that made up the material.

Original methodology: For nucleated cells, counts were estimated from reference gene primer amplification. The method was immunoSEQ multiplex PCR; TCRdb's version includes in-frame clones alone and lacks a portion of them. From that table come the V and J calls and clone size; the DNA was used to work out D and trimming. The sample consists of around 82,000 clones, 89% of them appearing once. From germline, CDR1 is ENHRY and CDR2 SYGVKD. The CDR3 length is 14 residues. The V gene end was trimmed by 11 bases and the J gene end by 4 bases; junction bases not matched to a gene: 12. Sequencing was performed on peripheral blood. The chain recombines TRBV10-3 with TRBJ2-7, with 9 nucleotides matching TRBD1. This TCR was recovered from a man aged 65 to 79 with active or convalescent COVID-19. For the CDR3, the DNA is TGTGCCGTCCTCGCGGAGGACAGGGGTTACGAGCAGTACTTC. Encoded protein: CAVLAEDRGYEQYF.